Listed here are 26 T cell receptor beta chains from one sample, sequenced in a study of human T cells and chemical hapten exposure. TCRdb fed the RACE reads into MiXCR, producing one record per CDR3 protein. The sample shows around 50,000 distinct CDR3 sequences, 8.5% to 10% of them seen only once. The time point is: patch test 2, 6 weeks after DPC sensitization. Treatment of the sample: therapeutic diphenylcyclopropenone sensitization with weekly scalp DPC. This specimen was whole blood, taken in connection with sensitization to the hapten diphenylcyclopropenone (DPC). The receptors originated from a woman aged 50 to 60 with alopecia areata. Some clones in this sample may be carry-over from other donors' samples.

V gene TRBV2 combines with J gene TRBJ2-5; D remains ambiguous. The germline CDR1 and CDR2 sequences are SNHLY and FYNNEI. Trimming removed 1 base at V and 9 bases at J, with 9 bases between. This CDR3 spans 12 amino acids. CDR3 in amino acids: CASSEGPQAQYF. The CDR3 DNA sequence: TGTGCCAGCAGTGAAGGGCCCCAGGCCCAGTACTTC.

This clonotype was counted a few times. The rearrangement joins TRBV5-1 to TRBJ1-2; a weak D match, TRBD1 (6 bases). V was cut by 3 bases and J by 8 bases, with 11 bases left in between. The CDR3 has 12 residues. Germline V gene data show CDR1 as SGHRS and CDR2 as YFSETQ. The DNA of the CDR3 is TGCGCCAGCAGCTGGCAGGGGAAGGGCTACACCTTC. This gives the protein CASSWQGKGYTF.

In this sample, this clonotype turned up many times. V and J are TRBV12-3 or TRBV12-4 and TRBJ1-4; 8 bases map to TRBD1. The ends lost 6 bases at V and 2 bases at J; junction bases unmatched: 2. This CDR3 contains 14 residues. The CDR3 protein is CASSRTGTNEKLFF. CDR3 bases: TGTGCCAGCAGCCGGACAGGGACTAATGAAAAACTGTTTTTT.

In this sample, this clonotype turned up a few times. CDR3 nucleotide sequence: TGTGCCACCGTCGGACAGGGAAAAACTGAAGCTTTCTTT. The encoded protein is CATVGQGKTEAFF. V and J are TRBV6-6 and TRBJ1-1; 8 bases match TRBD1. V lost 10 bases, J lost 5 bases, and 9 bases stayed unmatched. In germline, CDR1 is MNHNY, CDR2 SVGAGI (reference sequence). The CDR3 length is 13 residues.

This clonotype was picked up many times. The CDR3 reads CASSFGLGEKPQPQHF. The CDR3 DNA reads TGTGCCAGCAGTTTTGGATTGGGAGAAAAGCCTCAGCCCCAGCATTTT. The chain has TRBV12-3 or TRBV12-4 and TRBJ1-5; D uncertain. This CDR3 region has 16 residues. With 3 bases removed from V and 6 bases from J, the gap between germline ends came to 18 bases.

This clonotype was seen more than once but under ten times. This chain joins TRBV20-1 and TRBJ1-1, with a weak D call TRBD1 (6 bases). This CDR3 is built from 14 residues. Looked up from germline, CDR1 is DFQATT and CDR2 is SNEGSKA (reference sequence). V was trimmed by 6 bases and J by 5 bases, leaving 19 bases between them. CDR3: CSARAGHSKTEAFF. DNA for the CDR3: TGCAGTGCCCGAGCGGGACACTCTAAGACTGAAGCTTTCTTT.

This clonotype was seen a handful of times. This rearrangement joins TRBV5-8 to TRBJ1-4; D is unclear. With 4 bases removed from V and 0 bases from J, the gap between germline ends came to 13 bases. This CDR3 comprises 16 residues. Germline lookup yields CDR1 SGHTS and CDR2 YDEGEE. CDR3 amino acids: CASSPYFGATNEKLFF. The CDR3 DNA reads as TGTGCCAGCAGCCCCTATTTCGGAGCAACTAATGAAAAACTGTTTTTT.

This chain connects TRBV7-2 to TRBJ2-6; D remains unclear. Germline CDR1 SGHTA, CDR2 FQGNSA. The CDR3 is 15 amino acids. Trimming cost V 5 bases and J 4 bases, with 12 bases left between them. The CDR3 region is CASSPIGSGANVLTF. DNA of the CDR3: TGTGCCAGCAGCCCGATAGGGTCCGGGGCCAACGTCCTGACTTTC. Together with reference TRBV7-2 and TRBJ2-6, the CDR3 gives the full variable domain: GAGVSQSPSNKVTEKGKDVELRCDPISGHTALYWYRQSLGQGLEFLIYFQGNSAPDKSGLPSDRFSAERTGGSVSTLTIQRTQQEDSAVYLCASSPIGSGANVLTFGAGSRLTVL.

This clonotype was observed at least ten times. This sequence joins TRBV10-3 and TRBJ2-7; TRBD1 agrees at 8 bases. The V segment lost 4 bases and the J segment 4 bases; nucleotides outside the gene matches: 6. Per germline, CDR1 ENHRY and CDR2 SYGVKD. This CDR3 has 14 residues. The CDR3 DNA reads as TGTGCCATCAGTGGCCGACAGGGGACTTACGAGCAGTACTTC. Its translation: CAISGRQGTYEQYF.

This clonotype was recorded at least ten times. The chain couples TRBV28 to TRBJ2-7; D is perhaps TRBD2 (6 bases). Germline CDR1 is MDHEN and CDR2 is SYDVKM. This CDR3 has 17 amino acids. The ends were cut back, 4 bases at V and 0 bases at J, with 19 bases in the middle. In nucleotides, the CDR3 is TGTGCCAGCAGTTCCGCGCGTGGAGGGGTGAGCTCCTACGAGCAGTACTTC. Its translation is CASSSARGGVSSYEQYF.

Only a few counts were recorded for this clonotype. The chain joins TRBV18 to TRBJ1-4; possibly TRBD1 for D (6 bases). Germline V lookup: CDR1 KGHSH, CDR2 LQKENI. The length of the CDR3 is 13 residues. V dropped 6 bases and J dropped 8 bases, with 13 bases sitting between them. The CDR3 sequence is CASSPEGQEKLFF. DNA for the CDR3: TGTGCCAGCTCCCCCGAGGGACAAGAAAAACTGTTTTTT. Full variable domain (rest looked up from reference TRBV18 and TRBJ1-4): NAGVMQNPRHLVRRRGQEARLRCSPMKGHSHVYWYRQLPEEGLKFMVYLQKENIIDESGMPKERFSAEFPKEGPSILRIQQVVRGDSAAYFCASSPEGQEKLFFGSGTQLSVL.

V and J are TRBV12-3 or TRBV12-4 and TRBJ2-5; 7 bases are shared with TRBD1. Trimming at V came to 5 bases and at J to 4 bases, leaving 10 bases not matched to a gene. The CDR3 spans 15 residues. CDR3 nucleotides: TGTGCCAGCAGTCTCGAGGTAGGGGGCGGAGAGACCCAGTACTTC. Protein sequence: CASSLEVGGGETQYF.

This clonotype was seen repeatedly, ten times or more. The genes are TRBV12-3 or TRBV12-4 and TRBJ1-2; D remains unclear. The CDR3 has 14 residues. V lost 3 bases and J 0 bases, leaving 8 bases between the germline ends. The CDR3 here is CASSLGSANYGYTF. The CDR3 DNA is TGTGCCAGCAGTTTGGGGTCTGCTAACTATGGCTACACCTTC.

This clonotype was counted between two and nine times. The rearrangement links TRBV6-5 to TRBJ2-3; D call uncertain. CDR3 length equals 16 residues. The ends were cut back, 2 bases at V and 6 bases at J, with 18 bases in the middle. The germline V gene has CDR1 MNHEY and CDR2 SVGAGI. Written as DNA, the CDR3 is TGTGCCAGCAGTTACGACGGACGGACGACTCGGGATACGCAGTATTTT. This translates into CASSYDGRTTRDTQYF.

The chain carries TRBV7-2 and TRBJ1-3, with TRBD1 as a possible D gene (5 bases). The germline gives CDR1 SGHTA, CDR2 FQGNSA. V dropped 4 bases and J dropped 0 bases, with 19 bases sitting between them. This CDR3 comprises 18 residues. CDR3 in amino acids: CASSSPAGGAFSGNTIYF. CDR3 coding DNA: TGTGCCAGCAGCTCCCCGGCCGGAGGGGCTTTCTCTGGAAACACCATATATTTT.

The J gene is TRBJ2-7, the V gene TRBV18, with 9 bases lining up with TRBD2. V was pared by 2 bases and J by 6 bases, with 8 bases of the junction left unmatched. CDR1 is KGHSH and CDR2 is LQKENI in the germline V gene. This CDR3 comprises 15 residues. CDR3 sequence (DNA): TGTGCCAGCTCACCAATGGGCGGGAGGGCCCGCGAGCAGTACTTC. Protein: CASSPMGGRAREQYF. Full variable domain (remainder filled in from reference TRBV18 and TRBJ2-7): NAGVMQNPRHLVRRRGQEARLRCSPMKGHSHVYWYRQLPEEGLKFMVYLQKENIIDESGMPKERFSAEFPKEGPSILRIQQVVRGDSAAYFCASSPMGGRAREQYFGPGTRLTVT.

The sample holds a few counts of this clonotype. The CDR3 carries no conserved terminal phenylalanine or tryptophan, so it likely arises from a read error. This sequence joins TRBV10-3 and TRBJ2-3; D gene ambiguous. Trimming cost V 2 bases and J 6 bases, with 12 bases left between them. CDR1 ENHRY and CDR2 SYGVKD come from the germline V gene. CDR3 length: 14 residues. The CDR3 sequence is CAISEGLSTDTQYS. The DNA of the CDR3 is TGTGCCATCAGTGAGGGTCTCTCGACGGATACGCAGTATTCT.

The CDR3 DNA reads as TGTGCCAGCAGCCCTGACACCGCCTACGAGCAGTACTTC. Protein product: CASSPDTAYEQYF. This chain uses TRBV7-9 with TRBJ2-7; no reliable D call. With 5 bases removed from V and 2 bases from J, the gap between germline ends came to 10 bases. The CDR3 length is 13 residues. Per germline, CDR1 SEHNR and CDR2 FQNEAQ (reference sequence).

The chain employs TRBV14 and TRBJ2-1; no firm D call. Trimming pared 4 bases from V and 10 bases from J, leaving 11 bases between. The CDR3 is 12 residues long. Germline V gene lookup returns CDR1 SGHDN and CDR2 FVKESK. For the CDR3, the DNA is TGTGCCAGCAGCCCGTCTAGAGTCGAGCAGTTCTTC. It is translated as CASSPSRVEQFF.

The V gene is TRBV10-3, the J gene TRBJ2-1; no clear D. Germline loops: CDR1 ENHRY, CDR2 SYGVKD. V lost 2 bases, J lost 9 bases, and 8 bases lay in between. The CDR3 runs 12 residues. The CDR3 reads CAISEALREQFF. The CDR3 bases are TGTGCCATCAGTGAGGCTCTACGTGAGCAGTTCTTC.

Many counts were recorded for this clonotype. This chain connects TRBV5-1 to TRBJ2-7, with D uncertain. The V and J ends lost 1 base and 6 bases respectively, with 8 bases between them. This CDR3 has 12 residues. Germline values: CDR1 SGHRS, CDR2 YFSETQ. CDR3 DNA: TGCGCCAGCAGCTTGAAGTTCCCCGAGCAGTACTTC. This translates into CASSLKFPEQYF. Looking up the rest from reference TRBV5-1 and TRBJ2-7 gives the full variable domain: KAGVTQTPRYLIKTRGQQVTLSCSPISGHRSVSWYQQTPGQGLQFLFEYFSETQRNKGNFPGRFSGRQFSNSRSEMNVSTLELGDSALYLCASSLKFPEQYFGPGTRLTVT.

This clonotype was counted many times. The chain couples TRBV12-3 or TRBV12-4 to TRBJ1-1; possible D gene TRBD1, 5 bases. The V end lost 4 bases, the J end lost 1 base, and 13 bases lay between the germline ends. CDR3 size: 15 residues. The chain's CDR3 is CASSSQSQGNTEAFF. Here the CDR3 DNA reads TGTGCCAGCAGTTCCCAAAGTCAGGGGAACACTGAAGCTTTCTTT.

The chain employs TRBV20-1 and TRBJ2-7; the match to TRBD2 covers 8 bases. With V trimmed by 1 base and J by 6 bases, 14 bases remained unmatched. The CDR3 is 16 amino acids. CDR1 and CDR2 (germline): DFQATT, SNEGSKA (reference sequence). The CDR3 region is CSARGGSGTVSSEQYF. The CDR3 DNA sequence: TGCAGTGCTAGAGGGGGTAGCGGGACCGTTAGTTCCGAGCAGTACTTC.

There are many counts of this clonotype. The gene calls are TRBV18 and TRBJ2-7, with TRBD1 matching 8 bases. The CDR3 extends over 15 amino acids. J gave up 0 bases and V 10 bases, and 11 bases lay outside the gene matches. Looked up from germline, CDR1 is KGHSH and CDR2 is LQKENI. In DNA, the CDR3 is TGTGCCAACTCCCGTGGGACAGGCCTCTCCTACGAGCAGTACTTC. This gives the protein CANSRGTGLSYEQYF.

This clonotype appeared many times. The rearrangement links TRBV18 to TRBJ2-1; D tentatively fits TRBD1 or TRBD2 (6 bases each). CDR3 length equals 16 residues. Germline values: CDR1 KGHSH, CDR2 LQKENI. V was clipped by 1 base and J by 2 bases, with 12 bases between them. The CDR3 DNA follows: TGTGCCAGCTCACCACAGGGGGGCCCCACCTACAATGAGCAGTTCTTC. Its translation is CASSPQGGPTYNEQFF.

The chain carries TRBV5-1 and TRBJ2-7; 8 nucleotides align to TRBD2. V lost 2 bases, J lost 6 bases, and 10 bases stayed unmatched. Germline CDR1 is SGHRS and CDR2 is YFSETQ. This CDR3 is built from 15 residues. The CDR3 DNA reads TGCGCCAGCAGCTTCCGAATAGCGGGGATCCCCGAGCAGTACTTC. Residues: CASSFRIAGIPEQYF. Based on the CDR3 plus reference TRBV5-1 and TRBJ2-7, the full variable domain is KAGVTQTPRYLIKTRGQQVTLSCSPISGHRSVSWYQQTPGQGLQFLFEYFSETQRNKGNFPGRFSGRQFSNSRSEMNVSTLELGDSALYLCASSFRIAGIPEQYFGPGTRLTVT.